The sequence of this TCR beta chain was determined in a study of early T cells in non-severe SARS-CoV-2 infection. CDR3 length equals 13 residues. V shed 5 bases and J 4 bases; nucleotides not matched to a gene: 4. CDR1 DFQATT and CDR2 SNEGSKA come from the germline V gene (reference sequence). TCRdb re-derived calls from the 5' RACE reads in MiXCR, one entry per CDR3 protein. The sample comprises 45,000 to 70,000 distinct CDR3 sequences, about 8% of which are singletons, and roughly a tenth rests with the top ten. The sequencing here drew on whole blood, taken at baseline. The TCR sequence derives from an adult who was a healthcare worker with PCR-confirmed SARS-CoV-2 infection or an uninfected control (not recorded which). The gene calls are TRBV20-1 and TRBJ2-7; 11 bases agree with TRBD2. This CDR3 is CSAYTSGSYEQYF. CDR3 in DNA: TGCAGTGCTTATACTAGCGGGAGTTACGAGCAGTACTTC.